The rows below give T cell receptor beta chains drawn from one sample of a study of blood T cell repertoires in COVID-19. The method was immunoSEQ multiplex PCR; TCRdb's version includes in-frame clones alone and lacks a portion of them. This table holds fewer than 350,000 clones, about 85% found once. Material: PBMCs or T cells enriched from blood (not recorded which). The receptors originated from a woman aged 50 to 60 who had recovered from COVID-19. CDR3s include the opening cysteine and the closing phenylalanine or tryptophan. Size tells how often a clone was seen (once, few, many) or the class of an expanded clone, and some rows leave it out.

clone size	V gene	J gene	CDR3 protein
NA	TRBV28	TRBJ1-4	CASTDSPYNEKLFF
NA	TRBV30	TRBJ1-1	CAWTTVQGQTEAFF
NA	TRBV19	TRBJ2-7	CASSNLAAYEQYF
once	TRBV15	TRBJ1-5	CATSRDGAGADQPQHF
NA	TRBV28	TRBJ2-5	CASSLFVEGSETQYF
NA	TRBV18	TRBJ1-5	CASSHKTGTANQPQHF
NA	TRBV14	TRBJ2-7	CASSQGYYYEQYF
once	TRBV12-3/TRBV12-4	TRBJ2-7	CASSFAYEQYF
NA	TRBV28	TRBJ2-7	CASSSTTGPSYEQYF
once	TRBV28	TRBJ2-7	CASKWEGESYEQYF
NA	TRBV5-1	TRBJ2-2	CASRPLAGEFGGTGELFF
NA	TRBV18	TRBJ2-5	CASSPSGVPRETQYF
NA	TRBV10-2	TRBJ1-3	CASRLSSGNTIYF
NA	TRBV18	TRBJ2-2	CASSPARARGGGELFF
NA	TRBV30	TRBJ1-2	CAWNRRQDYGYTF
NA	TRBV28	TRBJ2-3	CASRYTGTSGGAWNTQYF
once	TRBV5-1	TRBJ2-3	CASSPDRGLTDTQYF
NA	TRBV3-1/TRBV3-2	TRBJ1-2	CASSQAQGIHGYTF
NA	TRBV6-5	TRBJ1-6	CASGAGRNSPLHF
NA	TRBV5-4	TRBJ1-1	CASSFSVNPTVNTEAFF
NA	TRBV7-2	TRBJ1-1	CASSLLNRGLGTEAFF
NA	TRBV6-5	TRBJ1-4	CASSRGTGGNEKLFF
NA	TRBV24-1	TRBJ1-1	CATSDPRQGGVAFF
NA	TRBV18	TRBJ1-2	CASSPRRDRGRGNLTYGYTF
NA	TRBV18	TRBJ1-1	CASSPSTTRGTEAFF
NA	TRBV19	TRBJ1-5	CASSHRDRDHQPQHF
NA	TRBV3-1/TRBV3-2	TRBJ2-7	CASSYEPGLAFYEQYF
NA	TRBV25-1	TRBJ1-6	CASSEYRFGSPLHF
NA	TRBV10-2	TRBJ2-1	CASSESGTSLANEQFF
NA	TRBV7-4	TRBJ1-5	CASSPSRDRPNQPQHF
NA	TRBV10-3	TRBJ1-4	CATTGDMGKKLFF
NA	TRBV27	TRBJ2-1	CASSLSSRTGSNEQFF
NA	TRBV29-1	TRBJ1-1	CSVEGRSRTEAFF
few	TRBV5-1	TRBJ1-1	CASSFQGITEAFF
NA	TRBV19	TRBJ1-6	CASSMREDSPLHF
NA	TRBV3-1/TRBV3-2	TRBJ2-3	CASSLPGTQYF
NA	TRBV18	TRBJ1-5	CASSPKLGGDQPQHF
NA	TRBV30	TRBJ2-7	CAWGRRSSYEQYF
NA	TRBV9	TRBJ2-2	CASSVRLAGGLLTGELFF
NA	TRBV5-1	TRBJ2-3	CASSLAPRQGGTDTQYF
many	TRBV28	TRBJ1-6	CASTSQRGSLHF
NA	TRBV6-5	TRBJ1-5	CASRGQGAGQPQHF
NA	TRBV6-6	TRBJ1-1	CAATGTEAFF
NA	TRBV7-8	TRBJ1-3	CASSLGSSSGNTIYF
NA	TRBV5-4	TRBJ2-3	CASRSRFQGGTDTQYF
NA	TRBV5-1	TRBJ1-4	CASSLGHRGGEKLFF
NA	TRBV27	TRBJ1-1	CASSLGQGRGLNTEAFF
NA	TRBV30	TRBJ1-6	CAWSGTGISYNSPLHF
NA	TRBV11-2	TRBJ1-1	CASSLELGAKNTEAFF